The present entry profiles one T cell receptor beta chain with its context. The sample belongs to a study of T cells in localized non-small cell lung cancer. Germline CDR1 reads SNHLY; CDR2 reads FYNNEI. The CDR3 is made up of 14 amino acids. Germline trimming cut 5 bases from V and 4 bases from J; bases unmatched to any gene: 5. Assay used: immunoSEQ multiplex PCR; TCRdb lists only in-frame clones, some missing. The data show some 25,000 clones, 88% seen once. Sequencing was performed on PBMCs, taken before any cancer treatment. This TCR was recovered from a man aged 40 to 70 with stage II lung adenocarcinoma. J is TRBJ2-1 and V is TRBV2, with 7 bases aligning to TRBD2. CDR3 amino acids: CASSKSGEYNEQFF. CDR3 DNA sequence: TGTGCCAGCAGTAAAAGCGGGGAGTACAATGAGCAGTTCTTC.